These 9 T cell receptor beta chains were sequenced from one sample in a study of CD8 T cells in Susac syndrome. A quantity of about 0.5 to 1 ug RNA underwent reverse transcription using random hexamers. MiXCR, applied by TCRdb to the immunoSEQ multiplex PCR reads, yields one record per CDR3 protein. In the table there are more than 150,000 distinct CDR3 sequences, around 95% of which are singletons. Sequenced: CD4+ T cells from PBMCs. Receptors originate from a human donor with Susac syndrome.

The chain links TRBV9 to TRBJ1-1; no reliable D call. CDR1 SGDLS and CDR2 YYNGEE come from the germline V gene. The CDR3 loop spans 13 amino acids. Trimming took off 0 bases at V and 7 bases at J, with 10 bases between the two ends. The CDR3 region has the DNA TGTGCCAGCAGCGTAGGCGATTCCCTTGAAGCTTTCTTT. Its translation: CASSVGDSLEAFF. The variable domain in full, completed from reference TRBV9 and TRBJ1-1, reads DSGVTQTPKHLITATGQRVTLRCSPRSGDLSVYWYQQSLDQGLQFLIQYYNGEERAKGNILERFSAQQFPDLHSELNLSSLELGDSALYFCASSVGDSLEAFFGQGTRLTVV.

J is TRBJ2-3 and V is TRBV29-1; D unresolved. V lost 2 bases and J 9 bases, leaving 27 bases between the germline ends. This CDR3 is 17 amino acids long. CDR1 SQVTM and CDR2 ANQGSEA come from the germline V gene. The chain's CDR3 is CSVEPIRAGTLRSTQYF. In nucleotides, the CDR3 is TGCAGCGTTGAACCCATCCGGGCAGGCACGTTAAGGTCGACGCAGTATTTT.

This CDR3 is CSVVLAGGHDEQFF. CDR3 nucleotide sequence: TGCAGCGTTGTACTAGCGGGGGGGCACGATGAGCAGTTCTTC. The chain employs TRBV29-1 and TRBJ2-1; TRBD2 agrees at 13 bases. V dropped 4 bases and J dropped 8; count of bases not matched to a gene: 5. The CDR3 loop spans 14 amino acids. CDR1 and CDR2 from the germline V gene are SQVTM and ANQGSEA.

The chain links TRBV7-9 to TRBJ2-5, with 7 bases aligning to TRBD1. J was trimmed by 5 bases and V by 5 bases; bases with no gene match: 8. CDR3 length equals 14 residues. In germline, CDR1 is SEHNR, CDR2 FQNEAQ (reference sequence). The CDR3 bases are TGTGCCAGCAGCCTCCCGAGCAGGGGGGAGACCCAGTACTTC. It translates to CASSLPSRGETQYF.

Regarding this clonotype: A read error may account for a junction end that differs from germline. The chain combines TRBV28 with TRBJ1-1; D is undetermined. Germline values: CDR1 MDHEN, CDR2 SYDVKM. The CDR3 is 11 amino acids. CDR3 sequence: CASIGNTEAFF. The CDR3 region has the DNA TGTGCTAGCATAGGGAACACTGAAGCTTTCTTT.

This rearrangement joins TRBV27 to TRBJ1-6, with D perhaps matching TRBD1 (5 bases). The CDR3 covers 17 residues. Trimming took 0 bases from V and 7 from J, leaving 16 bases between them. In germline, CDR1 is MNHEY, CDR2 SMNVEV (reference sequence). The CDR3 region is CASSLSRLARENSPLHF. In DNA, the CDR3 is TGTGCCAGCAGTTTATCGAGGTTGGCCAGGGAAAATTCACCCCTCCACTTT.

The genes are TRBV29-1 and TRBJ1-2; D gene uncertain. Germline CDR1 and CDR2: SQVTM and ANQGSEA. CDR3 size: 13 residues. V was cut by 3 bases and J by 4 bases, with 12 bases left in between. The chain's CDR3 is CSVEAQRSYGYTF. The CDR3 bases are TGCAGCGTTGAGGCGCAGCGTAGCTATGGCTACACCTTC.

A word on this clonotype: An end of the junction does not agree with germline; a read error may underlie this. This chain connects TRBV15 to TRBJ2-5; D possibly uses TRBD1 or TRBD2 (5 bases each). The CDR3 consists of 15 residues. Germline V gene data show CDR1 as LNHNV and CDR2 as YYDKDF (reference sequence). Written as DNA, the CDR3 is TGTGCCACGAGCAAGATCGGGATGGGGGAAGAGACCCAGTACTTC. It codes for CATSKIGMGEETQYF.

This clonotype has only one observation. V gene TRBV7-8 combines with J gene TRBJ2-5; a weak D match, TRBD2 (5 bases). Germline assignment: CDR1 SGHVS and CDR2 FQNEAQ. There are 15 residues in the CDR3. V gave up 2 bases and J gave up 2 bases, with 12 bases separating them. The CDR3 DNA reads TGTGCCAGCAGCTTATCTCCCAGCGGACAAGAGACCCAGTACTTC. Translated, it gives CASSLSPSGQETQYF.